A single sample is the source of the 22 T cell receptor beta chains below, sequenced in a study of blood T cell repertoires in COVID-19 (dated by TCRdb to 2018 to 2020). The library was built by means of the immunoSEQ multiplex PCR assay. Here the immuneACCESS table is served through TCRdb, limited to in-frame sequences with V and J called. Missing clones are a known gap in these copies; in checked studies unresolved V genes cover under half, and the rest lacks a known reason. This sample comprises roughly 140,000 clones, approximately 87% of them detected only once. The ten most abundant clones make up approximately 4% of the sample. The specimen sequenced was PBMCs or T cells enriched from blood (not recorded which). The origin of the receptors is a man between 50 and 59 years old in a cohort exposed to, infected with or recovered from COVID-19 (not recorded which).

The count of this clone is one. The V call is TRBV19, the J call TRBJ2-1; the D gene is possibly TRBD2 (6 bases). V dropped 5 bases and J dropped 5 bases, with 19 bases sitting between them. The CDR3 is made up of 16 amino acids. Per the germline V gene, CDR1 is LNHDA and CDR2 is SQIVND (reference sequence). In DNA form, the CDR3 reads TGTGCCAGTAGTTCGCGCCTGGGGGACTTTCACAATGAGCAGTTCTTC. It is translated as CASSSRLGDFHNEQFF.

CDR3 DNA: TGTGCCAGTAGTCTCCCCCGACTAGCGGGAGGAGAGACCCAGTACTTC. It yields the protein CASSLPRLAGGETQYF. The V and J genes are TRBV19 and TRBJ2-5, with 13 bases aligning to TRBD2. V gave up 5 bases and J gave up 4 bases; unmatched junction bases: 7. This CDR3 contains 16 residues. Germline values: CDR1 LNHDA, CDR2 SQIVND (reference sequence). Full variable domain (remainder filled in from reference TRBV19 and TRBJ2-5): DGGITQSPKYLFRKEGQNVTLSCEQNLNHDAMYWYRQDPGQGLRLIYYSQIVNDFQKGDIAEGYSVSREKKESFPLTVTSAQKNPTAFYLCASSLPRLAGGETQYFGPGTRLLVL.

The chain combines TRBV24-1 with TRBJ2-1, with TRBD2 matching 10 bases. Germline V gene data show CDR1 as KGHDR and CDR2 as SFDVKD. J gave up 3 bases and V 5 bases, and 3 bases lay outside the gene matches. The CDR3 sequence is 15 residues long. CDR3 region: CATSVRTSGYNEQFF. CDR3 nucleotide sequence: TGTGCCACCAGTGTCCGGACTAGCGGCTACAATGAGCAGTTCTTC.

The J gene is TRBJ2-1, the V gene TRBV10-1, with 7 bases matching TRBD2. This CDR3 has 14 residues. Germline V gives CDR1 WNHNN, CDR2 SYGVQD (reference sequence). The ends lost 3 bases at V and 3 bases at J; junction bases unmatched: 2. CDR3: CASSELANYNEQFF. The DNA of the CDR3 is TGCGCCAGCAGTGAACTAGCGAACTACAATGAGCAGTTCTTC.

V usage is TRBV4-1 and J usage is TRBJ2-2; D possibly corresponds to TRBD1 (5 bases). V lost 2 bases and J 7 bases, leaving 8 bases between the germline ends. This CDR3 comprises 13 residues. From germline, CDR1 is MGHRA and CDR2 YSYEKL. Here the CDR3 DNA reads TGCGCCAGCAGCCAATCCCAGGGCGGGGAGCTGTTTTTT. Protein sequence: CASSQSQGGELFF.

The rearrangement links TRBV10-1 to TRBJ2-2; D is unresolved. The CDR3 is 12 residues long. V was cut by 5 bases and J by 7 bases, with 8 bases left in between. Germline CDR1 WNHNN, CDR2 SYGVQD (reference sequence). CDR3 in DNA: TGCGCCAGCAGTCACGCCTACGGGGAGCTGTTTTTT. Its translation: CASSHAYGELFF.

The rearrangement joins TRBV2 to TRBJ1-1; possible D gene TRBD1, 6 bases. The CDR3 loop spans 11 amino acids. V was cut by 9 bases and J by 6 bases, with 11 bases left in between. CDR1 is SNHLY and CDR2 is FYNNEI in the germline V gene. This CDR3 reads CASEGGSEAFF. The CDR3 region has the DNA TGTGCCAGTGAGGGGGGGTCTGAAGCTTTCTTT.

This sequence joins TRBV5-5 and TRBJ2-7; 8 bases are a match to TRBD1. Germline CDR1 is SGHKS and CDR2 is YYEKEE (reference sequence). V dropped 4 bases and J dropped 6; count of bases not matched to a gene: 9. This CDR3 contains 14 residues. CDR3 DNA sequence: TGTGCCAGCAGCCACGGGGACAGGAAGAGCGAGCAGTACTTC. As protein: CASSHGDRKSEQYF. Full variable domain (missing parts from reference TRBV5-5 and TRBJ2-7): DAGVTQSPTHLIKTRGQQVTLRCSPISGHKSVSWYQQVLGQGPQFIFQYYEKEERGRGNFPDRFSARQFPNYSSELNVNALLLGDSALYLCASSHGDRKSEQYFGPGTRLTVT.

V is TRBV5-1 and J is TRBJ2-3; D perhaps matches TRBD1 (5 bases). CDR3 length: 13 amino acids. Trimming left V 3 bases short and J 3 bases short, with 8 bases between. The germline CDR1 and CDR2 sequences are SGHRS and YFSETQ. In nucleotides, the CDR3 is TGCGCCAGCAGCTCCCAGGGTACAGATACGCAGTATTTT. This translates into CASSSQGTDTQYF.

The V call is TRBV5-1, the J call TRBJ1-1; D not certain. Trimming cost V 2 bases and J 3 bases, with 11 bases left between them. This CDR3 region has 14 residues. CDR1 and CDR2 (germline): SGHRS, YFSETQ. CDR3 sequence: CASSLEPGDTEAFF. As DNA, the CDR3 is TGCGCCAGCAGCTTAGAACCGGGAGACACTGAAGCTTTCTTT.

The CDR3 bases are TGTGCCAGCAGCCTCTGGGGGCAAGCTTTCTTT. Translated, it gives CASSLWGQAFF. The chain uses TRBV28 and TRBJ1-1; TRBD1 is a possible D gene (6 bases). This CDR3 has 11 amino acids. CDR1 and CDR2 from the germline V gene are MDHEN and SYDVKM. Trimming removed 6 bases at V and 9 bases at J, with 11 bases between.

The rearrangement links TRBV2 to TRBJ2-7, with D tentatively TRBD1 (6 bases). CDR3 length: 12 residues. The V gene's germline CDR1 is SNHLY and CDR2 FYNNEI. V lost 7 bases and J lost 6, with 13 bases in between. The CDR3 bases are TGTGCCAGCATGGGGACACTTACCGAGCAGTACTTC. It specifies CASMGTLTEQYF.

The rearrangement links TRBV7-6 to TRBJ2-7; weak D call: TRBD2 (5 bases). Per germline, CDR1 SGHVS and CDR2 FNYEAQ. The CDR3 is 13 amino acids. V lost 3 bases to trimming and J lost 6 bases, with 12 bases between them. The CDR3 loop is CASSFGGSSEQYF. The CDR3 DNA reads as TGTGCCAGCAGCTTCGGTGGGAGCTCCGAGCAGTACTTC.

Many counts were recorded for this clone. The CDR3 is CASSLFEGTDYEQYF. The CDR3 DNA follows: TGTGCCAGCAGCCTATTTGAGGGGACAGACTACGAGCAGTACTTC. The chain combines TRBV6-5 with TRBJ2-7, with TRBD1 matching over 7 bases. The CDR3 totals 15 residues. Germline lookup yields CDR1 MNHEY and CDR2 SVGAGI. The ends lost 6 bases at V and 3 bases at J; junction bases unmatched: 11.

The rearrangement uses TRBV5-1 and TRBJ2-2, with TRBD1 matching over 7 bases. Germline assignment: CDR1 SGHRS and CDR2 YFSETQ. This CDR3 contains 16 residues. V lost 3 bases, J lost 5 bases, and 10 bases stayed unmatched. This chain's CDR3 is CASSSTGQTSTGELFF. The DNA of the CDR3 is TGCGCCAGCAGCTCCACGGGACAGACAAGTACCGGGGAGCTGTTTTTT. Complete variable domain (other parts from reference TRBV5-1 and TRBJ2-2): KAGVTQTPRYLIKTRGQQVTLSCSPISGHRSVSWYQQTPGQGLQFLFEYFSETQRNKGNFPGRFSGRQFSNSRSEMNVSTLELGDSALYLCASSSTGQTSTGELFFGEGSRLTVL.

V gene TRBV19 combines with J gene TRBJ2-5; D is unresolved. Germline lookup yields CDR1 LNHDA and CDR2 SQIVND (reference sequence). With 1 base removed from V and 5 bases from J, the gap between germline ends came to 11 bases. The CDR3 spans 14 residues. The CDR3 DNA sequence: TGTGCCAGTAGTATAGCCCGCCAGTCTGAGACCCAGTACTTC. Amino acids: CASSIARQSETQYF. Using reference TRBV19 and TRBJ2-5 for the parts outside the CDR3, the full variable domain is DGGITQSPKYLFRKEGQNVTLSCEQNLNHDAMYWYRQDPGQGLRLIYYSQIVNDFQKGDIAEGYSVSREKKESFPLTVTSAQKNPTAFYLCASSIARQSETQYFGPGTRLLVL.

The CDR3, as DNA: TGTGCCAGCAGCGTGACAGGGAACACCGGGGAGCTGTTTTTT. Its translation: CASSVTGNTGELFF. The chain joins TRBV7-3 to TRBJ2-2; tentatively, D is TRBD1 (6 bases). Trimming left V 5 bases short and J 1 base short, with 8 bases between. The CDR3 spans 14 residues. Germline V gene data show CDR1 as SGHTA and CDR2 as FQGTGA.

This clone is medium-sized (0.01 to 0.1%). The J gene is TRBJ1-1, the V gene TRBV28; perhaps TRBD1 as D (5 bases). The CDR3 runs to 15 residues. In germline, CDR1 is MDHEN, CDR2 SYDVKM. Trimming took off 3 bases at V and 4 bases at J, with 15 bases between the two ends. CDR3 sequence reads: CASSLAGYESTEAFF. CDR3 in DNA: TGTGCCAGCAGTTTGGCAGGGTACGAGAGCACTGAAGCTTTCTTT.

This clone has a handful of counts. This chain uses TRBV15 with TRBJ1-5; a weak D match, TRBD1 (6 bases). CDR1 and CDR2 (germline): LNHNV, YYDKDF (reference sequence). This CDR3 is built from 17 residues. V lost 1 base and J 8 bases, leaving 21 bases between the germline ends. CDR3 region: CATSRAAMEGGSKPQHF. The CDR3 DNA reads TGTGCCACCAGCAGAGCCGCGATGGAAGGGGGAAGCAAGCCCCAGCATTTT.

This clone was picked up a small number of times. This chain uses TRBV4-1 with TRBJ2-1; D unresolved. The CDR3 has 16 residues. Trimming pared 0 bases from V and 0 bases from J, leaving 9 bases between. Germline V gene data show CDR1 as MGHRA and CDR2 as YSYEKL. CDR3 DNA sequence: TGCGCCAGCAGCCAAGATCCCTCTAGCTCCTACAATGAGCAGTTCTTC. Translated: CASSQDPSSSYNEQFF.

This rearrangement joins TRBV5-1 to TRBJ2-1; D unclear. The V and J ends lost 1 base and 7 bases respectively, with 15 bases between them. Germline loops: CDR1 SGHRS, CDR2 YFSETQ. The CDR3 is made up of 15 amino acids. Here the CDR3 DNA reads TGCGCCAGCAGCTTGAGGTTAGCTGTCACAAATGAGCAGTTCTTC. It codes for CASSLRLAVTNEQFF.

This chain uses TRBV19 with TRBJ1-2, with 8 positions matching TRBD1. The CDR3 runs 17 residues. Germline loops: CDR1 LNHDA, CDR2 SQIVND (reference sequence). The V gene end was trimmed by 7 bases and the J gene end by 8 bases; junction bases not matched to a gene: 21. The CDR3 here is CASTGRGTGPRGIGYTF. CDR3 coding DNA: TGTGCCAGTACCGGCAGGGGGACAGGCCCCCGAGGAATCGGCTACACCTTC.